Listed below are T cell receptor beta chains from one sample, sequenced in a study of T cell responses to AZD1222 COVID-19 vaccine. Measured with immunoSEQ multiplex PCR; TCRdb has only the in-frame clones, and not every one. This table holds about 140,000 clones, more than 85% found once. The sample was peripheral blood, taken on day 0 of AZD1222 vaccination. Every receptor here comes from an adult in good health. The CDR3 runs from the conserved cysteine through the conserved F or W. The D gene is left open where the match is weak. Clone size appears in some rows only: once, few, many, or a class for an expanded clone.

TRBV19	TRBJ2-3	once	-	CASSIEFTLTGSSTDTQYF	TGTGCCAGTAGTATAGAATTCACCTTAACAGGGTCGAGCACAGATACGCAGTATTTT
TRBV21-1	TRBJ2-7	-	-	CASSLGLADFNSYEQYF	TGTGCCAGCAGCCTAGGACTAGCGGACTTTAACTCCTACGAGCAGTACTTC
TRBV3-1/TRBV3-2	TRBJ1-5	-	TRBD1	CASSPGQGPYSNQPQHF	TGTGCCAGCAGCCCCGGACAGGGACCTTATAGCAATCAGCCCCAGCATTTT
TRBV9	TRBJ2-3	-	TRBD1	CASSVVGQGSRDTQYF	TGTGCCAGCAGCGTAGTGGGACAGGGGTCAAGAGATACGCAGTATTTT
TRBV3-1/TRBV3-2	TRBJ1-6	-	-	CASSRTSYNSPLHF	TGTGCCAGCAGCCGGACATCTTATAATTCACCCCTCCACTTT
TRBV7-9	TRBJ2-1	once	-	CASSLGLHNEQFF	TGTGCCAGCAGCTTAGGCCTACACAATGAGCAGTTCTTC